This entry lists 22 T cell receptor beta chains sequenced from one sample in a study of blood T cell repertoires in COVID-19. Produced via immunoSEQ multiplex PCR; TCRdb's table is partial and in-frame only. The data contain over 250,000 clones, roughly nine tenths of them singletons. Sequenced: PBMCs or T cells enriched from blood (not recorded which). The receptors were sampled from a woman aged 45 to 65 who had recovered from COVID-19.

V and J are TRBV12-5 and TRBJ2-3, with D perhaps matching TRBD1 (5 bases). CDR1 and CDR2 from the germline V gene are LGHNT and FRNRAP. V shed 5 bases and J shed 1 base, with 7 bases lying between them. The CDR3 totals 13 residues. The CDR3 region is CASGPTGTDTQYF. CDR3 nucleotides: TGTGCTAGTGGTCCGACAGGCACAGATACGCAGTATTTT.

On this clone itself: Other DNA sequences within the sample encode an identical CDR3. In nucleotides, the CDR3 is TGTGCCAGCAGCCCGAGCGGCGAGACCCAGTACTTC. It translates to CASSPSGETQYF. This chain uses TRBV11-2 with TRBJ2-5, with D possibly TRBD2 on 5 matching bases. The CDR3 consists of 12 residues. V dropped 5 bases and J dropped 5 bases, with 9 bases sitting between them. The germline V gene encodes CDR1 SGHAT and CDR2 FQNNGV.

Comment on this clone: At the DNA level, this CDR3 is encoded by other sequences in the same sample as well. The chain has TRBV18 and TRBJ1-5; D remains ambiguous. Germline V gives CDR1 KGHSH, CDR2 LQKENI. V lost 3 bases to trimming and J lost 2 bases, with 5 bases between them. CDR3 size: 13 residues. The CDR3 reads CASSPGGNQPQHF. In DNA form, the CDR3 reads TGTGCCAGCTCACCTGGAGGCAATCAGCCCCAGCATTTT.

J is TRBJ2-1 and V is TRBV30; D is uncertain. The CDR3 consists of 12 residues. The V end was cut by 3 bases, the J end by 3 bases, with 6 bases between. The germline gives CDR1 GTSNPN, CDR2 SVGIG (reference sequence). CDR3 nucleotide sequence: TGTGCCTGGAGCAGAGGCTACAATGAGCAGTTCTTC. Translating gives CAWSRGYNEQFF.

The chain recombines TRBV30 with TRBJ1-1; TRBD1 matches 7 bases. The V gene end was trimmed by 1 base and the J gene end by 3 bases; junction bases not matched to a gene: 2. Per germline, CDR1 GTSNPN and CDR2 SVGIG (reference sequence). The CDR3 is made up of 13 amino acids. The DNA of the CDR3 is TGTGCCTGGAGTGCAGACAGGGACACTGAAGCTTTCTTT. Translating it yields CAWSADRDTEAFF.

This clone has only one observation. V and J are TRBV28 and TRBJ1-5; 10 positions match TRBD1. CDR3 size: 16 residues. Germline CDR1 is MDHEN and CDR2 is SYDVKM. V shed 1 base, J shed 6 bases, and the junction held 6 bases outside the gene matches. The CDR3 region is CASSLLGQGPGQPQHF. CDR3 coding DNA: TGTGCCAGCAGTTTATTGGGACAGGGGCCTGGTCAGCCCCAGCATTTT.

This chain links TRBV5-1 with TRBJ2-5; D possibly corresponds to TRBD1 (5 bases). The CDR3 contains 16 residues. V dropped 2 bases and J dropped 3 bases, with 17 bases sitting between them. Germline loops: CDR1 SGHRS, CDR2 YFSETQ. This chain's CDR3 is CASSFQGSGTKETQYF. The CDR3 DNA is TGCGCCAGCAGCTTCCAGGGAAGTGGTACAAAAGAGACCCAGTACTTC. Drawing the rest from reference TRBV5-1 and TRBJ2-5, the complete variable domain is KAGVTQTPRYLIKTRGQQVTLSCSPISGHRSVSWYQQTPGQGLQFLFEYFSETQRNKGNFPGRFSGRQFSNSRSEMNVSTLELGDSALYLCASSFQGSGTKETQYFGPGTRLLVL.

This chain connects TRBV13 to TRBJ1-4; 9 nucleotides line up with TRBD1. This CDR3 comprises 15 residues. Per germline, CDR1 PRHDT and CDR2 FYEKMQ (reference sequence). With 4 bases clipped from V and 11 bases from J, the junction kept 11 bases outside the gene matches. This CDR3 is CASSSSGTGMEKLFF. DNA of the CDR3: TGTGCCAGCAGCTCATCCGGGACAGGGATGGAGAAACTGTTTTTT.

This chain connects TRBV14 to TRBJ1-1, with D uncertain. The V gene lost 0 bases and the J gene lost 4 bases, with 9 bases spanning the gap. This CDR3 has 14 residues. Germline V gene lookup returns CDR1 SGHDN and CDR2 FVKESK. CDR3 DNA sequence: TGTGCCAGCAGCCAAGATCTTCTAGGCACTGAAGCTTTCTTT. Its translation: CASSQDLLGTEAFF.

V gene TRBV5-8 combines with J gene TRBJ1-5; D call uncertain. Trimming pared 1 base from V and 4 bases from J, leaving 12 bases between. The CDR3 is 15 residues long. Germline V gives CDR1 SGHTS, CDR2 YDEGEE. CDR3 loop: CASSLRQVMNQPQHF. CDR3 nucleotides: TGTGCCAGCAGCTTGCGTCAGGTTATGAATCAGCCCCAGCATTTT.

The chain couples TRBV21-1 to TRBJ1-6. TRBV21-1 is shown as a pseudogene. The CDR3 is 15 amino acids. CDR3 region: CASSVREGGNSPLHF. The CDR3 DNA reads as TGTGCCAGCAGCGTGAGGGAGGGAGGTAATTCACCCCTCCACTTT.

This chain joins TRBV10-1 and TRBJ2-3; 9 bases agree with TRBD2. CDR1 and CDR2 from the germline V gene are WNHNN and SYGVQD (reference sequence). J was trimmed by 2 bases and V by 5 bases; bases with no gene match: 5. The CDR3 is 15 residues long. CDR3: CASSLTSGYTDTQYF. In nucleotides, the CDR3 is TGCGCCAGCAGTTTGACTAGCGGTTACACAGATACGCAGTATTTT.

This chain joins TRBV5-5 and TRBJ2-7; 9 bases match TRBD2. CDR1 SGHKS and CDR2 YYEKEE come from the germline V gene (reference sequence). Trimming removed 0 bases from V and 2 bases from J; junction bases left unmatched: 3. This CDR3 region has 15 residues. CDR3 region: CASSLALAGTYEQYF. CDR3 in DNA: TGTGCCAGCAGCTTGGCTCTAGCGGGAACCTACGAGCAGTACTTC.

This clone was counted only a few times. Compared with germline, one end of the junction differs, possibly owing to a read error. The chain joins TRBV7-3 to TRBJ1-1, with D hard to call. The germline V gene encodes CDR1 SGHTA and CDR2 FQGTGA. This CDR3 has 12 residues. CDR3 bases: TGTGCCAGCAGCCCAGAGGCGGGTGTTGTGATCTTT. Its protein is CASSPEAGVVIF.

The chain carries TRBV5-5 and TRBJ1-5; TRBD1 matches 9 bases. Trimming cost V 0 bases and J 6 bases; bases outside gene matches: 4. Germline lookup yields CDR1 SGHKS and CDR2 YYEKEE (reference sequence). The CDR3 contains 15 residues. The DNA of the CDR3 is TGTGCCAGCAGCTTGGTGGGACAGGGTCCTCAGCCCCAGCATTTT. Residues: CASSLVGQGPQPQHF.

The gene calls are TRBV19 and TRBJ2-1; 10 nucleotides line up with TRBD1. This CDR3 region has 15 residues. CDR1 is LNHDA, CDR2 SQIVND, per germline (reference sequence). The junction had 9 bases not matched to a gene; V was cut back by 5 bases and J by 8 bases. CDR3 protein: CASSPRDRGRDEQFF. The CDR3 nucleotides read TGTGCCAGTAGTCCCCGGGACAGGGGAAGGGATGAGCAGTTCTTC.

This CDR3 reads CASSLRARGTANTGELFF. DNA of the CDR3: TGTGCCAGCAGCTTAAGGGCCCGAGGGACAGCGAACACCGGGGAGCTGTTTTTT. The V gene is TRBV7-3, the J gene TRBJ2-2; TRBD1 agrees at 7 bases. Germline V gives CDR1 SGHTA, CDR2 FQGTGA. This CDR3 spans 18 amino acids. V shed 1 base, J shed 0 bases, and the junction held 8 bases outside the gene matches.

This chain joins TRBV11-2 and TRBJ1-1, with TRBD1 matching over 7 bases. Germline CDR1 and CDR2: SGHAT and FQNNGV. The CDR3 covers 14 residues. J was trimmed by 4 bases and V by 7 bases; bases with no gene match: 9. The CDR3 region is CASILVTGVTEAFF. The CDR3 coding sequence is TGTGCCAGCATCCTGGTAACAGGGGTCACTGAAGCTTTCTTT.

For this clone: Different DNA sequences within this sample yield the same CDR3. This chain uses TRBV19 with TRBJ1-5; TRBD1 matches 7 bases. The germline V gene has CDR1 LNHDA and CDR2 SQIVND (reference sequence). The CDR3 loop spans 16 amino acids. Trimming removed 5 bases from V and 1 base from J; junction bases left unmatched: 8. The CDR3 DNA follows: TGTGCCAGTAGTTCAGGGGGAGTTTGGAGCAATCAGCCCCAGCATTTT. It codes for CASSSGGVWSNQPQHF.

The V gene is TRBV30, the J gene TRBJ2-1; TRBD2 matches at 10 bases. The CDR3 extends over 18 amino acids. V shed 0 bases, J shed 3 bases, and the junction held 11 bases outside the gene matches. The germline CDR1 and CDR2 sequences are GTSNPN and SVGIG (reference sequence). The CDR3 sequence: CAWSVDLAGVPRYNEQFF. Written as DNA, the CDR3 is TGTGCCTGGAGTGTAGACCTAGCGGGAGTCCCACGCTACAATGAGCAGTTCTTC.

The chain joins TRBV7-8 to TRBJ2-7, with a weak D call TRBD2 (7 bases). Germline CDR1 SGHVS, CDR2 FQNEAQ. This CDR3 has 15 amino acids. Trimming left V 5 bases short and J 2 bases short, with 16 bases between. DNA of the CDR3: TGTGCCAGCAGCCCCAAGGGGGGAGGGCCCTACGAGCAGTACTTC. As protein: CASSPKGGGPYEQYF.

The gene calls are TRBV5-6 and TRBJ1-2, with D maybe TRBD1 (5 bases). The CDR3 loop spans 14 amino acids. Germline V gene lookup returns CDR1 SGHDT and CDR2 YYEEEE. Trimming removed 1 base from V and 4 bases from J, with 11 bases in between. The CDR3 here is CASSLRGAGYGYTF. For the CDR3, the DNA is TGTGCCAGCAGCTTGAGGGGTGCTGGCTATGGCTACACCTTC.